This T cell receptor beta chain was documented in a study of shared clonotypes between healthy human individuals. Positive CCR7 selection of CD45RO-negative cells yielded the naive CD8 cells, and terminally differentiated effector memory CD45RA+ cells were excluded. To note about this clone: This specimen includes other DNA sequences encoding the same CDR3.

The method was immunoSEQ multiplex PCR; TCRdb's version includes in-frame clones alone and lacks a portion of them. The sample lists about 2.1 million clones; more than 85% were seen once. This CDR3 region has 12 residues. Trimming took 3 bases from V and 3 from J, leaving 5 bases between them. CDR1 and CDR2 (germline): SEHNR, FQNEAQ (reference sequence). The TCR sequence derives from a man aged 18 to 30 in good health. Some clones in this sample may be carry-over from other donors' samples. V usage is TRBV7-9 and J usage is TRBJ1-1; the D is unclear. Material: naive CD8+ T cells from PBMCs. Here the CDR3 reads CASSFPDTEAFF. The CDR3 DNA reads TGTGCCAGCAGCTTTCCGGACACTGAAGCTTTCTTT.